This T cell receptor beta chain was sequenced for a study of low-dose radiotherapy and immunotherapy resistance in tumors. Overall study: Across 26 weeks, 13 Gy in total went to Cohort 2, delivered as 1 Gy per fraction every two weeks. Gene-specific TRAV and TRBV primers were used for first-strand cDNA, covering alpha and beta chains.

Specified time point: after trial treatment. Sample treatment: LDRT plus nivolumab, ipilimumab, low-dose cyclophosphamide and aspirin (RACIN trial). The patients who were eligible all carried advanced solid tumors that lacked tumor-infiltrating lymphocytes, meaning the tumors were TIL-negative. A roughly 20-cycle PCR with a constant-region primer and V-primer adapter amplified TCRs. TCRdb redid the calling of the reads with MiXCR, one entry per CDR3 protein. The data show some 52,000 distinct CDR3 sequences, approximately 33% seen once. This CDR3 is 11 amino acids long. The germline gives CDR1 DFQATT, CDR2 SNEGSKA (reference sequence). This clonotype was recorded at least ten times.

This clonotype was obtained from a male donor with rectosigmoid adenocarcinoma. Here the sequenced sample was PBMCs, taken after low-dose radiotherapy plus immunotherapy. The chain uses TRBV20-1 and TRBJ2-1; D gene ambiguous. The DNA for the CDR3 is TGCAGCTCAGAACTTCACAATGAGCAGTTCTTC. It translates to CSSELHNEQFF.